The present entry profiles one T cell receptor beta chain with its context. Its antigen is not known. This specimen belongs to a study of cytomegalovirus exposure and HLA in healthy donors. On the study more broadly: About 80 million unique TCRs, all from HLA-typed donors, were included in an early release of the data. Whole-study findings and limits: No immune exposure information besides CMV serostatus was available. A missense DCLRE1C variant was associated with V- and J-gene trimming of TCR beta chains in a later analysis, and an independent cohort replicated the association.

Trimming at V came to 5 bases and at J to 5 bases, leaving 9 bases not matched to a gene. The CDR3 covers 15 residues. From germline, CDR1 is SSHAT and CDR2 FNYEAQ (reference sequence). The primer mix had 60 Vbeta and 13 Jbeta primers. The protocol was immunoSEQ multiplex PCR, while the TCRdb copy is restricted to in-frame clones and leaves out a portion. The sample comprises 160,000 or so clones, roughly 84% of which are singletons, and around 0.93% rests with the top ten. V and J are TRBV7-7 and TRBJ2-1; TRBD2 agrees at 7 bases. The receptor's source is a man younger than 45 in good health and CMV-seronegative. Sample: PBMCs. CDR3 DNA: TGTGCCAGCAGCCTCACGGGAGGAGCGAACAATGAGCAGTTCTTC. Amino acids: CASSLTGGANNEQFF.